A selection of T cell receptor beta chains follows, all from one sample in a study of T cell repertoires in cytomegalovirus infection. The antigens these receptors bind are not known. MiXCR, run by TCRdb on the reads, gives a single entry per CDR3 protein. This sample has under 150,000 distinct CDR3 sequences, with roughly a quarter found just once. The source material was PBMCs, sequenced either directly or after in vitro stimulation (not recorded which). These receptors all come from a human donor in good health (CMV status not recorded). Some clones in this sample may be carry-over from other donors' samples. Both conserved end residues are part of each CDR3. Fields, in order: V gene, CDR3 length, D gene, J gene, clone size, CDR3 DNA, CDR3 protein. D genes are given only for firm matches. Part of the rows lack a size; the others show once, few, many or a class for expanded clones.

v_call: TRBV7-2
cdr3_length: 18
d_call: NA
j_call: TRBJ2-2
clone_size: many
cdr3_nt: TGTGCCAGCAGCTCAGGCTGGACAGAGGGAGGAAATCCCGGGGAGCTGTTTTTT
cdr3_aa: CASSSGWTEGGNPGELFF

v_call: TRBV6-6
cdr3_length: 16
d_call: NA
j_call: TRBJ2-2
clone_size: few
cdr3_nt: TGTGCCAGCAGTTACCTTACAGGGGCGGGGACCGGGGAGCTGTTTTTT
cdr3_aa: CASSYLTGAGTGELFF

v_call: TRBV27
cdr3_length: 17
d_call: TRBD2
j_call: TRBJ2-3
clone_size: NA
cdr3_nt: TGTGCCAGCAGTTTTAGGCGGGAGGCTTTCCGCACAGATACGCAGTATTTT
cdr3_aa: CASSFRREAFRTDTQYF

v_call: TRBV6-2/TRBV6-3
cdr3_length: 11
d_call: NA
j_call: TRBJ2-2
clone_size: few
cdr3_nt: TGTGCCAGCACGCTAGGCGGGGAGCTGTTTTTT
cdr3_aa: CASTLGGELFF

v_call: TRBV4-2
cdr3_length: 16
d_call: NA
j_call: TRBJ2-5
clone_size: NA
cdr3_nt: TGTGCCAGCAGCCAAGAAGTACAGACTGCCTACGAGACCCAGTACTTC
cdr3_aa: CASSQEVQTAYETQYF

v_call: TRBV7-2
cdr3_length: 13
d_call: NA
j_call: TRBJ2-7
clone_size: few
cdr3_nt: TGTGCCAGCAGCTTAGGAGACTTTTCAGAGCAGTACTTC
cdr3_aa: CASSLGDFSEQYF

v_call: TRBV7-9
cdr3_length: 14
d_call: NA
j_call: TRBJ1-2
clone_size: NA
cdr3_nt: TGTGCCAGCAGCCCAGGGCTGGGCAACTATGGCTACACCTTC
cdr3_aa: CASSPGLGNYGYTF

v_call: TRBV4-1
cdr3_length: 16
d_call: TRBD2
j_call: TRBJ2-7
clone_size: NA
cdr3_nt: TGCGCCAGCAGCCAAGAAACGGCGGGAGGTTCCTACGAGCAGTACTTC
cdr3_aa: CASSQETAGGSYEQYF

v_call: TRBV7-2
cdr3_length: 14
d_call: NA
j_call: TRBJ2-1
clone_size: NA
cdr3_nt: TGTGCCAGCAGCTTTGAGCGGACTTACAATGAGCAGTTCTTC
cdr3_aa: CASSFERTYNEQFF

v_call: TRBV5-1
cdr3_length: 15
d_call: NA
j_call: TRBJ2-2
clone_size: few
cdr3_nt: TGCGCCAGCAGCTTGATTGAGGGGGGTACCGGGGAGCTGTTTTTT
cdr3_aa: CASSLIEGGTGELFF

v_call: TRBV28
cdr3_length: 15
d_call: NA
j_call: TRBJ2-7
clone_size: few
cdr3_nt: TGTGCCAGCAGCTCCCCGGGAGTTAGCTCCTACGAGCAGTACTTC
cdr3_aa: CASSSPGVSSYEQYF

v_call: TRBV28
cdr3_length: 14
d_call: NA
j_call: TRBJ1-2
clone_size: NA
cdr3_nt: TGTGCCAGCAGTCCGCGGACAGCAAACTATGGCTACACCTTC
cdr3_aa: CASSPRTANYGYTF

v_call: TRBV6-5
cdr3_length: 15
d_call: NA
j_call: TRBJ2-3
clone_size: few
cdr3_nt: TGTGCCAGCAGTTACTCGGTGGGAGCGGCAGATACGCAGTATTTT
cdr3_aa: CASSYSVGAADTQYF

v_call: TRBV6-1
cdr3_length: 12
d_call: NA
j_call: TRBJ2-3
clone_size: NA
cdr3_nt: TGTGCCAGCAGTTTTGGGACGAGTGGGCAGTATTTT
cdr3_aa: CASSFGTSGQYF

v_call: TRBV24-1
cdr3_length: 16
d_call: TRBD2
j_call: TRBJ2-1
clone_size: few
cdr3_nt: TGTGCCACCAGTGACCCTGTAGCGGGAGGTAACAATGAGCAGTTCTTC
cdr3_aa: CATSDPVAGGNNEQFF

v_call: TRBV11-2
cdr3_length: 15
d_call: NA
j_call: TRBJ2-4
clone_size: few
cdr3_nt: TGTGCCAGCAGCCGAAACGACGGAGCCAAAAACATTCAGTACTTC
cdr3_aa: CASSRNDGAKNIQYF

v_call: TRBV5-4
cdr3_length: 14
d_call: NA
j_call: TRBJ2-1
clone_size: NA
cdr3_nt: TGTGCCAGCAGCCGAGTCCGGGTTCACAATGAGCAGTTCTTC
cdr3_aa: CASSRVRVHNEQFF

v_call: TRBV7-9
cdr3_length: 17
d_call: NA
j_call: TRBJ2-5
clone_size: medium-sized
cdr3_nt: TGTGCCAGCAGCTTAGAGTTTTGGGCGGGGAAAGAAGAGACCCAGTACTTC
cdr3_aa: CASSLEFWAGKEETQYF

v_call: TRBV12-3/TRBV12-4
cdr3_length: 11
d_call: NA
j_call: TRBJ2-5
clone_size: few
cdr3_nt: TGTGCCAGCAGGAGACAATTGACCCAGTACTTC
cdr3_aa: CASRRQLTQYF

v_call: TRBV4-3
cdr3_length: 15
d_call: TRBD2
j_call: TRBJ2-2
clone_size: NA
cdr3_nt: TGCGCCAGCAGCCCGGGACTAGGGTCGGATTGGGAGCTGTTTTTT
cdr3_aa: CASSPGLGSDWELFF

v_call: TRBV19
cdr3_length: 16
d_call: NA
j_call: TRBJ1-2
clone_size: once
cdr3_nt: TGTGCCAGTAGTTTGCCCCGGGGGGCAGGTAACTATGGCTACACCTTC
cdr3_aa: CASSLPRGAGNYGYTF

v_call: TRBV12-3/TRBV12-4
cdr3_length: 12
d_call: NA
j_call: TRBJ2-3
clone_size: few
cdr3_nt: TGTGCCAGCGAGAGGGGCGCAGATACGCAGTATTTT
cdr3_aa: CASERGADTQYF

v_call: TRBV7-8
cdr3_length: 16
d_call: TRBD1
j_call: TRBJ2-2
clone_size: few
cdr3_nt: TGTGCCAGCAGCTGGGGACAGGGGGCAATAATCGGGGAGCTGTTTTTT
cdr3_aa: CASSWGQGAIIGELFF

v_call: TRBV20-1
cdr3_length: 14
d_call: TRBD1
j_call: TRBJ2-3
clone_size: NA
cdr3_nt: TGCAGTGCTGGTCGACAGGGTGGCACAGATACGCAGTATTTT
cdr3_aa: CSAGRQGGTDTQYF

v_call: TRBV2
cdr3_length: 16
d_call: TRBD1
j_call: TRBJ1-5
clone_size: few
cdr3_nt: TGTGCCAGCAGTGAAGTCCGGCAGGGGGCGGATCAGCCCCAGCATTTT
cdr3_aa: CASSEVRQGADQPQHF

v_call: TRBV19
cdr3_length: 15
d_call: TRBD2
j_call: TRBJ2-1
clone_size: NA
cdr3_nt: TGTGCCAGTAGTATCGGGACTAGCTCAATGGATGAGCAGTTCTTC
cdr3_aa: CASSIGTSSMDEQFF

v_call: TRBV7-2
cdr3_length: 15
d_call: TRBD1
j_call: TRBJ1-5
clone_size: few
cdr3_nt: TGTGCCAGCAGCTTAGGGGGACAGGGTTATCAGCCCCAGCATTTT
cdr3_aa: CASSLGGQGYQPQHF

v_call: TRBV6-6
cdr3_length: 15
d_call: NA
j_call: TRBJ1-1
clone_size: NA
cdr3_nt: TGTGCCAGCAGTTACTCTTCTCGAGCGGACACTGAAGCTTTCTTT
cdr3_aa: CASSYSSRADTEAFF

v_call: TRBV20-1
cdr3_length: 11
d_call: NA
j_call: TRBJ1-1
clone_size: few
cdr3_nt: TGCAGTCCCCACCGGGACACTGAAGCTTTCTTT
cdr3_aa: CSPHRDTEAFF

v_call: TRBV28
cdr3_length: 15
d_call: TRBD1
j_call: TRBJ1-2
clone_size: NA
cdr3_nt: TGTGCCAGCAGTTTGGCAGGGGGCATGAGCTATGGCTACACCTTC
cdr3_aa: CASSLAGGMSYGYTF

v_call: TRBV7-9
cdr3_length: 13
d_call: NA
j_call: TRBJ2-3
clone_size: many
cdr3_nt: TGTGCCAGCAGCACCCGACAGACAGATACGCAGTATTTT
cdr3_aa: CASSTRQTDTQYF

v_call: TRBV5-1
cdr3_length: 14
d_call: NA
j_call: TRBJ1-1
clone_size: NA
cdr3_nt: TGCGCCAGCAGCTTGAAGGGCGGGAACACTGAAGCTTTCTTT
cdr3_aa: CASSLKGGNTEAFF

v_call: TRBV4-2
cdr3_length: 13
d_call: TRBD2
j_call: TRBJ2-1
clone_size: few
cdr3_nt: TGTGCCAGCAGCCTTAGCGGGACCAATGAGCAGTTCTTC
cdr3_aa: CASSLSGTNEQFF

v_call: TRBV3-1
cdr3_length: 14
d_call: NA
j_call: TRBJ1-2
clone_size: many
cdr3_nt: TGTGCCAGCAGCCAAGTGAGTGAGAATTATGGCTACACCTTC
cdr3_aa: CASSQVSENYGYTF

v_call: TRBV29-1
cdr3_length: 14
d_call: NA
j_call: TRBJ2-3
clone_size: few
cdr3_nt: TGCAGCGGCGGACGGGACACCTACACAGATACGCAGTATTTT
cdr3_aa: CSGGRDTYTDTQYF

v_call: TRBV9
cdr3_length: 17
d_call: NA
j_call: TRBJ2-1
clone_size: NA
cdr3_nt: TGTGCCAGCAGCGTAGGAGGAGGAGCCGGGTTCTACAATGAGCAGTTCTTC
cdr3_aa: CASSVGGGAGFYNEQFF

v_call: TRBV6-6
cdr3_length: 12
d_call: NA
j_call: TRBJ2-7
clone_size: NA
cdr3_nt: TGTGCCAGCAGAACGGGTCAAACGGAGCAGTACTTC
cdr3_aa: CASRTGQTEQYF

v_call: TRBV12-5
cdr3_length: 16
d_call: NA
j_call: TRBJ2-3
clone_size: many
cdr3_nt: TGTGCTAGTGGTCCCACCGAGTCCCTGTACACAGATACGCAGTATTTT
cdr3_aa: CASGPTESLYTDTQYF

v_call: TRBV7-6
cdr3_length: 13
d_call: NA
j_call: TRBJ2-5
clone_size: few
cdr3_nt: TGTGCCAGCTCCTTCGGGGAGAGGGAGACCCAGTACTTC
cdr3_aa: CASSFGERETQYF

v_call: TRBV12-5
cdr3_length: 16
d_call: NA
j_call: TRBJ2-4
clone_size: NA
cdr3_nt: TGTGCTAGTGGTTTGGTACAGGGGGGGGCCAACGGCATTCAGTACTTC
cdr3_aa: CASGLVQGGANGIQYF

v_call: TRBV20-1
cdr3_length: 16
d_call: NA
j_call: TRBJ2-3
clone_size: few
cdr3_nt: TGCAGTAAATCCCGCCCAGTCGTCTTTGGCACAGATACGCAGTATTTT
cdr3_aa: CSKSRPVVFGTDTQYF

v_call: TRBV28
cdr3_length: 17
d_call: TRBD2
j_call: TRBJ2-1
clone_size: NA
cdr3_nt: TGTGCCAGCAACATCCCCCTAGCGGGAGGTAACTACAATGAGCAGTTCTTC
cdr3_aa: CASNIPLAGGNYNEQFF

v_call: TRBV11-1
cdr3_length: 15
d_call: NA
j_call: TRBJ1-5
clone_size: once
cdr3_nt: TGTGCCAGCAGCTTAGACGGCAAGCAATCATCACCACGGCATTTT
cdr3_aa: CASSLDGKQSSPRHF

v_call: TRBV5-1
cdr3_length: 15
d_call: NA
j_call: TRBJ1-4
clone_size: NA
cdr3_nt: TGCGCCAGCAGCTTGGCCTCGGGGTTCGATGAAAAACTGTTTTTT
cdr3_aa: CASSLASGFDEKLFF

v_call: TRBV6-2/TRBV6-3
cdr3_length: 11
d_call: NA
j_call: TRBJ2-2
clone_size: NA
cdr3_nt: TGTGCCAGCAGCAGTACCGGGGAGCTGTTTTTT
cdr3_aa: CASSSTGELFF

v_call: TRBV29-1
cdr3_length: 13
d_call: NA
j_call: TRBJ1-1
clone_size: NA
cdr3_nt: TGCAGCGCCAGCATACACATGAACACTGAAGCTTTCTTT
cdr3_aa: CSASIHMNTEAFF

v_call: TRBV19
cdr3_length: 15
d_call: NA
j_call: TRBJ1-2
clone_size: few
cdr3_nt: TGTGCCAGTACCCCGAACAGGGCGTCTAACTATGGCTACACCTTC
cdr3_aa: CASTPNRASNYGYTF

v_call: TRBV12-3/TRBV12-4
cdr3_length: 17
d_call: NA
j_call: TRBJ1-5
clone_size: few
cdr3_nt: TGTGCCAGCAGTTTGTTCTCCCCGGGACACCAAAATCAGCCCCAGCATTTT
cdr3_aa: CASSLFSPGHQNQPQHF

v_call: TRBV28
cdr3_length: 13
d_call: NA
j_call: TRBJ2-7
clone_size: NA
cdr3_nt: TGTGCCAGCCCCGGTGAGGGGATCCGAGAGCAGTACTTC
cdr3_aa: CASPGEGIREQYF

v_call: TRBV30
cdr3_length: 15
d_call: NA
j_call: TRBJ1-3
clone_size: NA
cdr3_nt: TGTGCCTGGAGTATGGCCCCTTCTGGTGGAAACACCATATATTTT
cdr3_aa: CAWSMAPSGGNTIYF

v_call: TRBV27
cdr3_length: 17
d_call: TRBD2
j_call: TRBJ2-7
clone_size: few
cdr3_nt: TGTGCCAGCAGTTCCCTTGGGGTCTCGGGGGGAAGCTACGAGCAGTACTTC
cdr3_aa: CASSSLGVSGGSYEQYF

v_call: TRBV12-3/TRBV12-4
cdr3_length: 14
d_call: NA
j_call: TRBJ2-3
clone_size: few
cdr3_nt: TGTGCCAGCAGGAAAGAGCTGGGCACAGATACGCAGTATTTT
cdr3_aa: CASRKELGTDTQYF

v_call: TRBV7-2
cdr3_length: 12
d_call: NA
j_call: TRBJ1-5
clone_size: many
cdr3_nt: TGTGCCAGCAGCTTTGGCAATCAGCCCCAGCATTTT
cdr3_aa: CASSFGNQPQHF